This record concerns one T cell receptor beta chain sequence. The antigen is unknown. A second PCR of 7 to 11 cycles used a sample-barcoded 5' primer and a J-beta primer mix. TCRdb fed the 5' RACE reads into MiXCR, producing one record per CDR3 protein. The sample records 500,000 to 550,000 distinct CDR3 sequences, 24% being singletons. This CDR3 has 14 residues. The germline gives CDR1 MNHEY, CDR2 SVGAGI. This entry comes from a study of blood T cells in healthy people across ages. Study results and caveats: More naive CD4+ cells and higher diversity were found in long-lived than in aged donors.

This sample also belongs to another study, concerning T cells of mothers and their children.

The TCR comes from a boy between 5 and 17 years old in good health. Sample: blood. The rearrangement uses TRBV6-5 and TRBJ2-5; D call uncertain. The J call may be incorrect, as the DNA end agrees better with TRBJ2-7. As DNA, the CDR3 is TGTGCCAGCAGTTACCTCCCTAGCTCCTACGAGCAGTACTTC. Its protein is CASSYLPSSYEQYF.